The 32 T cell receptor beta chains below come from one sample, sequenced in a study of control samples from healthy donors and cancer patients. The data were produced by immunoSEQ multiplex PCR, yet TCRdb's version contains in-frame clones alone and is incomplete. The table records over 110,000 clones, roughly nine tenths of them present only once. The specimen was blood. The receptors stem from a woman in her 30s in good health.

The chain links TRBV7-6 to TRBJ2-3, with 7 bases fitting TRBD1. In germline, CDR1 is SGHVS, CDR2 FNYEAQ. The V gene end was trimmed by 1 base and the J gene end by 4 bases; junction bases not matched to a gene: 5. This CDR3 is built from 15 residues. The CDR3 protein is CASSLVLDRPDTQYF. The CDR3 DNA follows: TGTGCCAGCAGCTTAGTGTTGGACAGGCCAGATACGCAGTATTTT.

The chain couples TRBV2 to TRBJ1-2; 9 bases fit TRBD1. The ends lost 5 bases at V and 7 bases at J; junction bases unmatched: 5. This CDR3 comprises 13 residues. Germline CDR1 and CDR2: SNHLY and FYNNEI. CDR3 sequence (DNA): TGTGCCAGCAGTTGGGACAGGGATGGTGGCTACACCTTC. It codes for CASSWDRDGGYTF. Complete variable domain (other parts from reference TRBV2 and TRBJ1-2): EPEVTQTPSHQVTQMGQEVILRCVPISNHLYFYWYRQILGQKVEFLVSFYNNEISEKSEIFDDQFSVERPDGSNFTLKIRSTKLEDSAMYFCASSWDRDGGYTFGSGTRLTVV.

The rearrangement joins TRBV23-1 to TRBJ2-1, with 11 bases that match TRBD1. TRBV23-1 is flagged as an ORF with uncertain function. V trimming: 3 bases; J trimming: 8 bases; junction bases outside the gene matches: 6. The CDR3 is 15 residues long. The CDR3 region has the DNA TGCGCCAGCAGTCACAAGGACAGGGGGCTGTATGAGCAGTTCTTC. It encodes CASSHKDRGLYEQFF.

Written as DNA, the CDR3 is TGTGCCAGCAGTGCAGGAGGGGACACCGGGGAGCTGTTTTTT. This translates into CASSAGGDTGELFF. The chain combines TRBV6-4 with TRBJ2-2; possibly TRBD2 for D (6 bases). V was shortened by 4 bases and J by 3 bases, with 9 bases between the two germline ends. The germline V gene has CDR1 MRHNA and CDR2 SNTAGT. The CDR3 loop spans 14 amino acids.

The CDR3 region has the DNA TGTGCCAGTAGTTTTTGGGGGAGGTCTGAACCAGGACAGGACACGCAGTATTTT. This codes for CASSFWGRSEPGQDTQYF. The chain employs TRBV19 and TRBJ2-3, with D possibly being TRBD1 (7 bases). Trimming pared 5 bases from V and 9 bases from J, leaving 30 bases between. Germline V lookup: CDR1 LNHDA, CDR2 SQIVND (reference sequence). CDR3 length: 18 residues.

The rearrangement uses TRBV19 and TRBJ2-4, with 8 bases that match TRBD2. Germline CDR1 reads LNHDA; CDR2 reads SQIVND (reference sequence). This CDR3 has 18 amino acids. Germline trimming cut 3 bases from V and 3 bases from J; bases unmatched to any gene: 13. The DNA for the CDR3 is TGTGCCAGTAGTATTGATACCGGGACTAGTGTATTCAAAAACATTCAGTACTTC. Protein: CASSIDTGTSVFKNIQYF.

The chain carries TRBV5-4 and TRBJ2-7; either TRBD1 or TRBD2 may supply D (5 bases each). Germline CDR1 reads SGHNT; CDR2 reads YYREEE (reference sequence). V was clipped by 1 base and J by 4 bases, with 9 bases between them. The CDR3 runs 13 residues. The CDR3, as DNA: TGTGCCAGCAGCTTGCGGGGACCGTACGAGCAGTACTTC. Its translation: CASSLRGPYEQYF.

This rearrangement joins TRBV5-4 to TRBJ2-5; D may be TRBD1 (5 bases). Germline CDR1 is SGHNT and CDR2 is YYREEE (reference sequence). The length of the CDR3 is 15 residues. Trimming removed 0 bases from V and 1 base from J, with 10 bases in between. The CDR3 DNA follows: TGTGCCAGCAGCTTGGTAGGGGTGGGCCAAGAGACCCAGTACTTC. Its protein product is CASSLVGVGQETQYF.

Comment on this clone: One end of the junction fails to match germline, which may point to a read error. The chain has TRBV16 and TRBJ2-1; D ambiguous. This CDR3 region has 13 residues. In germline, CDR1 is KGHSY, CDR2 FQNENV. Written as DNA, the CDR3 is TGTGCCAGCAGCCCCGCCCTCTACCATGAGCAGTTCTTC. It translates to CASSPALYHEQFF.

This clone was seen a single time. The CDR3 nucleotides read TGCGCCAGCGCGCTTACAGGGGGAGTTACTAACGAGCAGTACTTC. The encoded protein is CASALTGGVTNEQYF. The rearrangement uses TRBV5-1 and TRBJ2-7; TRBD1 aligns across 8 bases. The CDR3 is made up of 15 amino acids. In germline, CDR1 is SGHRS, CDR2 YFSETQ. The junction had 14 bases not matched to a gene; V was cut back by 7 bases and J by 5 bases.

In DNA, the CDR3 is TGTGCCATCAGTGAGTCGTTTGGGGTTGAGAACACTGAAGCTTTCTTT. Its translation is CAISESFGVENTEAFF. V is TRBV10-3 and J is TRBJ1-1; D gene unclear. The germline V and J ends were trimmed by 0 bases and 1 base, with 12 bases remaining between them. The CDR3 is 16 residues long. CDR1 is ENHRY, CDR2 SYGVKD, per germline.

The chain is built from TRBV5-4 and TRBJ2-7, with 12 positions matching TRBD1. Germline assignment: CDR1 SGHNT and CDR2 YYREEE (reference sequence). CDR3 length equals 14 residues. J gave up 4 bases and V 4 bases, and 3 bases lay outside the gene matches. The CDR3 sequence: CASSRGQGAYEQYF. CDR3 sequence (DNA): TGTGCCAGCAGCCGGGGACAGGGGGCATACGAGCAGTACTTC.

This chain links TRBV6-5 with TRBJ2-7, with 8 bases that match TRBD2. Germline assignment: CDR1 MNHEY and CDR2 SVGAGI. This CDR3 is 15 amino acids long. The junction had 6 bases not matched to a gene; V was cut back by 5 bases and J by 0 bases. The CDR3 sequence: CASSLGTSGSYEQYF. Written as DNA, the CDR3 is TGTGCCAGCAGTCTAGGTACTAGCGGCTCCTACGAGCAGTACTTC.

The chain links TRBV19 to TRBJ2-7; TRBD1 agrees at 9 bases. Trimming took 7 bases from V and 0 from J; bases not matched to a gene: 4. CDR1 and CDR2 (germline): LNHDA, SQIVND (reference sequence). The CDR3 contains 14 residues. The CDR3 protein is CASNRDRASYEQYF. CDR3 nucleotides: TGTGCCAGTAACCGGGACAGGGCCTCCTACGAGCAGTACTTC.

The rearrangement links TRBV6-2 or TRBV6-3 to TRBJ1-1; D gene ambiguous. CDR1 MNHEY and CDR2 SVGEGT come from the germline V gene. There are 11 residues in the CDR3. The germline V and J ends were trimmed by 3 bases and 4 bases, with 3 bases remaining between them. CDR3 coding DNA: TGTGCCAGCAGTTATGGCACTGAAGCTTTCTTT. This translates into CASSYGTEAFF.

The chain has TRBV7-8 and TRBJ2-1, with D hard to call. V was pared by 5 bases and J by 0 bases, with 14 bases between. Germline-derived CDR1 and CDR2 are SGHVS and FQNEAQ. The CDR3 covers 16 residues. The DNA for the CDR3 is TGTGCCAGCAGCCCCTACCGGATAGGCTCCTACAATGAGCAGTTCTTC. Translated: CASSPYRIGSYNEQFF.

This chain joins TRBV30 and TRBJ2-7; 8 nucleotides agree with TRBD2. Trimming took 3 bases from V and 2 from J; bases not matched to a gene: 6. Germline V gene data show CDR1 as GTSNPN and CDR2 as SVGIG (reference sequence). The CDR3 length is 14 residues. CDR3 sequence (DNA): TGTGCCTGGAGCCGGGGGGGAGAAACCTACGAGCAGTACTTC. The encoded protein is CAWSRGGETYEQYF.

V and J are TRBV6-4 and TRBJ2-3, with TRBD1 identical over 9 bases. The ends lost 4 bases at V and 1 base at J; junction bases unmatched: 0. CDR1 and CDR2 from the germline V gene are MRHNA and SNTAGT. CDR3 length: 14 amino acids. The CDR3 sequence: CASSGTGGTDTQYF. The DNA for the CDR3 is TGTGCCAGCAGTGGGACAGGGGGCACAGATACGCAGTATTTT.

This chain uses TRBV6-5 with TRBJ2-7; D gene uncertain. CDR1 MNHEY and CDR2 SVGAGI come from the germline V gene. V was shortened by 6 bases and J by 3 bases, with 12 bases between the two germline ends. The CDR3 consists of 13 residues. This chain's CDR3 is CASRGQTGYEQYF. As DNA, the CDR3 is TGTGCCAGCAGGGGCCAGACCGGCTACGAGCAGTACTTC.

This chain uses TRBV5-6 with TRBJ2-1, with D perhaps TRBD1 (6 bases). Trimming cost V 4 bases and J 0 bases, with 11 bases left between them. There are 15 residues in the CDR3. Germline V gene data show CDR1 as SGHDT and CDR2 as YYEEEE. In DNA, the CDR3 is TGTGCCAGCAGCCTCGGACAGCTCTCCTACAATGAGCAGTTCTTC. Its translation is CASSLGQLSYNEQFF.

CDR3 in DNA: TGTGCCATCAGTGGACCGACAGATGAAAAACTGTTTTTT. Protein sequence: CAISGPTDEKLFF. The V call is TRBV10-3, the J call TRBJ1-4; the D gene is possibly TRBD1 (5 bases). The CDR3 runs to 13 residues. CDR1 and CDR2 from the germline V gene are ENHRY and SYGVKD. V was clipped by 4 bases and J by 6 bases, with 9 bases between them.

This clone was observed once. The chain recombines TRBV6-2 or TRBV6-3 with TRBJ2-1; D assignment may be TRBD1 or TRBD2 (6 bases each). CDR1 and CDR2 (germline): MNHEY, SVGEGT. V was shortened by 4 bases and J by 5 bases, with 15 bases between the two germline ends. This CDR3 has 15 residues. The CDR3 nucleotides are TGTGCCAGCAGTTCAGCTGCGGGACACCACAATGAGCAGTTCTTC. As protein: CASSSAAGHHNEQFF.

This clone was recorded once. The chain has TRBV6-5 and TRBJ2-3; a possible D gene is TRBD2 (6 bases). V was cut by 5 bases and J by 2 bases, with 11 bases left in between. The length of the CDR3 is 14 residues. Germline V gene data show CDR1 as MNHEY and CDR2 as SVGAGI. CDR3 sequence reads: CASSRRGDTDTQYF. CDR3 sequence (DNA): TGTGCCAGCAGTCGGAGGGGAGACACAGATACGCAGTATTTT.

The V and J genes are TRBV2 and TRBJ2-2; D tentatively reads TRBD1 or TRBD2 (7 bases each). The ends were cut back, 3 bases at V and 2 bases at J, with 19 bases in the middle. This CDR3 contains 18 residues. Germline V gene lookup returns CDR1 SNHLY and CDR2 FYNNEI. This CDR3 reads CASSDKGAASGNTGELFF. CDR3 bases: TGTGCCAGCAGTGATAAGGGGGCGGCTAGCGGAAACACCGGGGAGCTGTTTTTT.

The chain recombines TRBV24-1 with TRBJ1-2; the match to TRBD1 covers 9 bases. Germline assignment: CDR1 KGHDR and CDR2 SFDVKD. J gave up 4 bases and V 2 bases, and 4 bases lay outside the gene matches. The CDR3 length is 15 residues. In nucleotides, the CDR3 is TGTGCCACCAGTGATTCTGGGGACAGGGCCTATGGCTACACCTTC. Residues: CATSDSGDRAYGYTF.

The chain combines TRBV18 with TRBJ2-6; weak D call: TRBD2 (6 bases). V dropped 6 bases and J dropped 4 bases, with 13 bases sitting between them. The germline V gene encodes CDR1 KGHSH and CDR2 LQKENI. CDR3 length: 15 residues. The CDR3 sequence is CASSPGGSGANVLTF. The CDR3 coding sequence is TGTGCCAGCTCCCCTGGGGGGTCCGGGGCCAACGTCCTGACTTTC.

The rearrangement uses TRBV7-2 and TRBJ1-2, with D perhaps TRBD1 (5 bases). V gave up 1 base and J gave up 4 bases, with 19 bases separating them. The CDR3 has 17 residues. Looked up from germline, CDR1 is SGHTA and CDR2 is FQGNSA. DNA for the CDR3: TGTGCCAGCAGCTTAGGGCCCGGGACCGATGAATTCTATGGCTACACCTTC. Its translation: CASSLGPGTDEFYGYTF.

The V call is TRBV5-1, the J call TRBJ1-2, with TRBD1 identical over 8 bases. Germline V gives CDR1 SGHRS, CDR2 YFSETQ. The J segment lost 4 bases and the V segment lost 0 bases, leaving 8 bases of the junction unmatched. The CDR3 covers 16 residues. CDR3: CASSLGGSGGVYGYTF. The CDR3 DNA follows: TGCGCCAGCAGCTTGGGTGGGTCAGGGGGCGTCTATGGCTACACCTTC.

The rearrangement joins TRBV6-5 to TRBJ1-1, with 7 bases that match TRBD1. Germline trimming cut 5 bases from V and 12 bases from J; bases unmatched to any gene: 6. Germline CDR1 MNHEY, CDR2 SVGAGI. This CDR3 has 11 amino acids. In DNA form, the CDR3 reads TGTGCCAGCAGTCCCGGGACAGTTCCTTTCTTT. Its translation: CASSPGTVPFF.

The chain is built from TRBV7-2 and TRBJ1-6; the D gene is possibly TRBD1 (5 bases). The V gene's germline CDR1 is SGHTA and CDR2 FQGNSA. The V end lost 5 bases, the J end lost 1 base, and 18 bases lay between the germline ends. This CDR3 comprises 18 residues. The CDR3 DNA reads TGTGCCAGCAGCCCCGGGGGGATCGGGGGGTCCTATAATTCACCCCTCCACTTT. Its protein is CASSPGGIGGSYNSPLHF. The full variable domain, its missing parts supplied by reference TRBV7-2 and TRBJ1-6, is GAGVSQSPSNKVTEKGKDVELRCDPISGHTALYWYRQSLGQGLEFLIYFQGNSAPDKSGLPSDRFSAERTGGSVSTLTIQRTQQEDSAVYLCASSPGGIGGSYNSPLHFGNGTRLTVT.

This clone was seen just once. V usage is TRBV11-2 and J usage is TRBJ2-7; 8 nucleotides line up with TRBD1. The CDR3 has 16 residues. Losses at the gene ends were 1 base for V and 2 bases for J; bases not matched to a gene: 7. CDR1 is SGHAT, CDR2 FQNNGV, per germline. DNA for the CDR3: TGTGCCAGCAGCTTAGCGCCGGACAGGGCCACCTACGAGCAGTACTTC. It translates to CASSLAPDRATYEQYF.

CDR3 sequence: CALGQGNTEAFF. The CDR3 DNA is TGTGCCTTAGGACAGGGTAACACTGAAGCTTTCTTT. This chain joins TRBV30 and TRBJ1-1, with 8 bases matching TRBD1. V gave up 7 bases and J gave up 2 bases; unmatched junction bases: 3. The CDR3 runs 12 residues. CDR1 is GTSNPN and CDR2 is SVGIG in the germline V gene (reference sequence).